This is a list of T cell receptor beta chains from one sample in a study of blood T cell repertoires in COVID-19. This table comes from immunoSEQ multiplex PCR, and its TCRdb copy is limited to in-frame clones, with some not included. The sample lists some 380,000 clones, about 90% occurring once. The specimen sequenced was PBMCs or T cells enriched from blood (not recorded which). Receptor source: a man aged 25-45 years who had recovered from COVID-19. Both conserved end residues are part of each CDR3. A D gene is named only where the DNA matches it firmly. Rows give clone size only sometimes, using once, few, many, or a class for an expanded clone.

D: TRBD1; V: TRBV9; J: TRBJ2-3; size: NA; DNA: TGTGCCAGCAGCGAGGGGGACAGGGGGAGCACAGATACGCAGTATTTT; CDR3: CASSEGDRGSTDTQYF
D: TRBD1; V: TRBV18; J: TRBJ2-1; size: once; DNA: TGTGCCAGCTCACCATTGGCACAGGGGCTTGAGCAGTTCTTC; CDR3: CASSPLAQGLEQFF
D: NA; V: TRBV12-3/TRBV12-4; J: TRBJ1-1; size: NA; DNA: TGTGCCAGCAGTTTAAACGGGGCTGAAGCTTTCTTT; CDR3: CASSLNGAEAFF
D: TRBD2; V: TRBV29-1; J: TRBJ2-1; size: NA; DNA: TGCAGCGTTGGTATGGGGGGGATCCGTGAGCAGTTCTTC; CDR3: CSVGMGGIREQFF
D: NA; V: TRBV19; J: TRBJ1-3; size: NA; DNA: TGTGCCACCGAGGTTGGAAACACCATATATTTT; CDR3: CATEVGNTIYF
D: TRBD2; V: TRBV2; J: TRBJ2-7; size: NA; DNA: TGTGCCAGCAGTGAAGGGGACTACTACGAGCAGTACTTC; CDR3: CASSEGDYYEQYF
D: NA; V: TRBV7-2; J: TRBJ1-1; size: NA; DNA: TGTGCCAGCAGCCAAGGATGGGCGGGTGAAGCTTTCTTT; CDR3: CASSQGWAGEAFF
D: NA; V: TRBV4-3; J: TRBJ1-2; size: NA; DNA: TGCGCCAGCAGCGTCGGTCAGGGCCTAAACTATGGCTACACCTTC; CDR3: CASSVGQGLNYGYTF
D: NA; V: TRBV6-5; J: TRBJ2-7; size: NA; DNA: TGTGCCAGCAGTTACTCGGAGGGGGCCCTTCCCTACGAGCAGTACTTC; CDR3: CASSYSEGALPYEQYF
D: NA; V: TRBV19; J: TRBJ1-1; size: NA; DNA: TGTGCCAGTAGTTGGGAGGGGGGCCGAGGGGACACTGAAGCTTTCTTT; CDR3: CASSWEGGRGDTEAFF
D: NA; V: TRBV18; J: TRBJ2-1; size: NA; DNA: TGTGCCAGCTCACCGACGGGGAGCCCCTCCTACAATGAGCAGTTCTTC; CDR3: CASSPTGSPSYNEQFF
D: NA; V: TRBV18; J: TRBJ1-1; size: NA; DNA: TGTGCCAGCTCACATGCGTTCCTCACTGAAGCTTTCTTT; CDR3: CASSHAFLTEAFF
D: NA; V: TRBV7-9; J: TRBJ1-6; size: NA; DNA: TGTGCCAGCAGCCCCTTGGCCAATTCACCCCTCCACTTT; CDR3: CASSPLANSPLHF
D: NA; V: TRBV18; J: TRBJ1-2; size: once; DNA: TGTGCCAGCTCACCCCAAGGAGGAAGGGATGGCTACACCTTC; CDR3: CASSPQGGRDGYTF
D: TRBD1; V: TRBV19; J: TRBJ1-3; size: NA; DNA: TGTGCCAGTACCCCTTGGGCAGGGGGATCCTCTGGAAACACCATATATTTT; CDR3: CASTPWAGGSSGNTIYF
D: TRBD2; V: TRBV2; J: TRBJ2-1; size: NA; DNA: TGTGCCAGATGCACTAGCGGGGGTGGTGAGCAGTTCTTC; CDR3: CARCTSGGGEQFF
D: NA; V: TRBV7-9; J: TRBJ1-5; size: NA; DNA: TGTGCCAGCAGCAAGGAGGCGGGGTATGGGAATCAGCCCCAGCATTTT; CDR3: CASSKEAGYGNQPQHF